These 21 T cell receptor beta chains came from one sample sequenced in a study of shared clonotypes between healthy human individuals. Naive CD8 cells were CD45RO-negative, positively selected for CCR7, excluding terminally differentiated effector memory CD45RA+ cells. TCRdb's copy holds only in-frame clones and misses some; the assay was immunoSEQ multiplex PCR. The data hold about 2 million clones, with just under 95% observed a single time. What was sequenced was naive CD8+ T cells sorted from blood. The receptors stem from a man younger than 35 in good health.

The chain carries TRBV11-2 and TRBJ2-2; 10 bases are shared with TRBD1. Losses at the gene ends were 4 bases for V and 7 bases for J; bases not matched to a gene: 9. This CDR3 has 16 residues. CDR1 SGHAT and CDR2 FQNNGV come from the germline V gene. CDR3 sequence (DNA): TGTGCCAGCAGCTCCCGGGACAGGGGAGTTGGCGGGGAGCTGTTTTTT. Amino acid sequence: CASSSRDRGVGGELFF.

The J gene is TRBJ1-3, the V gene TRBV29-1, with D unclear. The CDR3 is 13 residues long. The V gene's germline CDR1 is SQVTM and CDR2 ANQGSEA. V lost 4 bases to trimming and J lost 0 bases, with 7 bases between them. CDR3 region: CSVALGSGNTIYF. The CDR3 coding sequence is TGCAGCGTTGCTCTCGGCTCTGGAAACACCATATATTTT. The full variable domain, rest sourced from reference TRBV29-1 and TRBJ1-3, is SAVISQKPSRDICQRGTSLTIQCQVDSQVTMMFWYRQQPGQSLTLIATANQGSEATYESGFVIDKFPISRPNLTFSTLTVSNMSPEDSSIYLCSVALGSGNTIYFGEGSWLTVV.

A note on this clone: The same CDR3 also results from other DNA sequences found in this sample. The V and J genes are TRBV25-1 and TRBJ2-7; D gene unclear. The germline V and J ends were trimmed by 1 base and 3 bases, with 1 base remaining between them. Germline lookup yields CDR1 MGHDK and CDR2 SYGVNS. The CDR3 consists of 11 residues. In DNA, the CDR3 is TGTGCCAGCAGTGAATTCTACGAGCAGTACTTC. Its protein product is CASSEFYEQYF.

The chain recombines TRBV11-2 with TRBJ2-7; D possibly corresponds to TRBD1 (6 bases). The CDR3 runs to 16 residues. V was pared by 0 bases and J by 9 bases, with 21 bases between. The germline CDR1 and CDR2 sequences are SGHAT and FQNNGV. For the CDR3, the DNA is TGTGCCAGCAGCTTAGAGCAGGGGTCGGAGTGGCTGGGGCAGTACTTC. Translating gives CASSLEQGSEWLGQYF. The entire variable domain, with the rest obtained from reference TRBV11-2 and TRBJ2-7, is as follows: EAGVAQSPRYKIIEKRQSVAFWCNPISGHATLYWYQQILGQGPKLLIQFQNNGVVDDSQLPKDRFSAERLKGVDSTLKIQPAKLEDSAVYLCASSLEQGSEWLGQYFGPGTRLTVT.

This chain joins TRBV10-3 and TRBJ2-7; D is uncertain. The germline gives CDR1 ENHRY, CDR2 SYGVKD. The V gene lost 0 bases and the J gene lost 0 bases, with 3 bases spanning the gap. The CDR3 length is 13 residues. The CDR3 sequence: CAISESFSYEQYF. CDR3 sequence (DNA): TGTGCCATCAGTGAGTCGTTCTCCTACGAGCAGTACTTC.

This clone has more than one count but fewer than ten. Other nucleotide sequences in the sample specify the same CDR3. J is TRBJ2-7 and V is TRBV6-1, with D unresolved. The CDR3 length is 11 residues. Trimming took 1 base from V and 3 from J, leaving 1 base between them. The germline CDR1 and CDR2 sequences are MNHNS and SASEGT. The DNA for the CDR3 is TGTGCCAGCAGTGAAGGCTACGAGCAGTACTTC. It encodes CASSEGYEQYF.

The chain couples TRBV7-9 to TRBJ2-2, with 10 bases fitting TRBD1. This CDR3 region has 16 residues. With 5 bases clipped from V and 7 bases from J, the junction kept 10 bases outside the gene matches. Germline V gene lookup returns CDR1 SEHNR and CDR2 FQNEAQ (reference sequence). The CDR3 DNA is TGTGCCAGCAGCCCGCCGGGACAGGGGCTCTTCGGGGAGCTGTTTTTT. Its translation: CASSPPGQGLFGELFF.

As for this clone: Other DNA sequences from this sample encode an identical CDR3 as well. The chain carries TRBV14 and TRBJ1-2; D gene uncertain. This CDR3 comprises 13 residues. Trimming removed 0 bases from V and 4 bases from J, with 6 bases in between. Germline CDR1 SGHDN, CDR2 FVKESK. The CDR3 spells CASSQDHLYGYTF. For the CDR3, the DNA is TGTGCCAGCAGCCAAGATCATCTCTATGGCTACACCTTC. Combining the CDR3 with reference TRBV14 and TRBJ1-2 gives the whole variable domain EAGVTQFPSHSVIEKGQTVTLRCDPISGHDNLYWYRRVMGKEIKFLLHFVKESKQDESGMPNNRFLAERTGGTYSTLKVQPAELEDSGVYFCASSQDHLYGYTFGSGTRLTVV.

CDR3 sequence reads: CASSLERQGGQETQYF. In nucleotides, the CDR3 is TGTGCCAGCAGCTTAGAGAGACAGGGGGGACAAGAGACCCAGTACTTC. The chain links TRBV7-2 to TRBJ2-5; 9 bases map to TRBD1. Germline CDR1 and CDR2: SGHTA and FQGNSA. V was pared by 1 base and J by 2 bases, with 5 bases of the junction left unmatched. The CDR3 has 16 residues. The complete variable domain, with remaining parts taken from reference TRBV7-2 and TRBJ2-5, reads GAGVSQSPSNKVTEKGKDVELRCDPISGHTALYWYRQSLGQGLEFLIYFQGNSAPDKSGLPSDRFSAERTGGSVSTLTIQRTQQEDSAVYLCASSLERQGGQETQYFGPGTRLLVL.

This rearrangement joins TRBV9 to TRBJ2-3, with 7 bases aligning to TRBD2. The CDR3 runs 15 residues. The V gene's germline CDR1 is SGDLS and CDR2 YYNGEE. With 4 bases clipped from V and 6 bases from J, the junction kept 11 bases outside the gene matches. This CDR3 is CASSTGTMGSDTQYF. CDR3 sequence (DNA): TGTGCCAGCAGCACCGGGACTATGGGATCGGATACGCAGTATTTT.

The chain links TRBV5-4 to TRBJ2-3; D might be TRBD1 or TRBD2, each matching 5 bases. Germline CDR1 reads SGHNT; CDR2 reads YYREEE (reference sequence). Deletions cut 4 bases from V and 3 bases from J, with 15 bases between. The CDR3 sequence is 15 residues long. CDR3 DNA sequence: TGTGCCAGCAGCCCTGGGACGGCTAGAACAGATACGCAGTATTTT. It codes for CASSPGTARTDTQYF.

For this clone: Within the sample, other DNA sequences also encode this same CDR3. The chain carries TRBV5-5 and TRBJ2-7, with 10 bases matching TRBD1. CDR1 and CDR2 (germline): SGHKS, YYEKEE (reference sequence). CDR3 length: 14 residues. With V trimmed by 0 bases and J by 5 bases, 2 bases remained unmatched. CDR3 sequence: CASSLGTGGHEQYF. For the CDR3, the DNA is TGTGCCAGCAGCTTGGGGACAGGGGGACACGAGCAGTACTTC.

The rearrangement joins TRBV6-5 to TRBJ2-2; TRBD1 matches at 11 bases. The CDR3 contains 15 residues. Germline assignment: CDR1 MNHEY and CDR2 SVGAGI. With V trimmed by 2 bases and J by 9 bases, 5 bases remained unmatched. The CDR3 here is CASSYGQGAGWELFF. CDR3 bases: TGTGCCAGCAGTTACGGACAGGGGGCCGGGTGGGAGCTGTTTTTT.

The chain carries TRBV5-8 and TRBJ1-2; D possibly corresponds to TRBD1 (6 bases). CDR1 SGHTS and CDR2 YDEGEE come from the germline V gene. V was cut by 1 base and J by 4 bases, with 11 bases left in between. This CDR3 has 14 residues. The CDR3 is CASSLTGPLYGYTF. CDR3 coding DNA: TGTGCCAGCAGCTTGACAGGGCCTCTCTATGGCTACACCTTC.

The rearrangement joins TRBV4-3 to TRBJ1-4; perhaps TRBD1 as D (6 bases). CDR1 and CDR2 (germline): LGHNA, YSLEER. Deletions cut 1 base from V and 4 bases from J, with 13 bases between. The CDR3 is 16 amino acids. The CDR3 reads CASSQGQGPHNEKLFF. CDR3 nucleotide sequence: TGCGCCAGCAGCCAAGGGCAGGGGCCTCATAATGAAAAACTGTTTTTT.

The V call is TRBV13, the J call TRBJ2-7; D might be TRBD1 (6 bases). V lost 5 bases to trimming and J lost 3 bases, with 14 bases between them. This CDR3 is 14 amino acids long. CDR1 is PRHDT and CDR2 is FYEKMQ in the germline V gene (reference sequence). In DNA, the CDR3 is TGTGCCAGCAGCGCTAGGACAGAAAACTACGAGCAGTACTTC. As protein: CASSARTENYEQYF.

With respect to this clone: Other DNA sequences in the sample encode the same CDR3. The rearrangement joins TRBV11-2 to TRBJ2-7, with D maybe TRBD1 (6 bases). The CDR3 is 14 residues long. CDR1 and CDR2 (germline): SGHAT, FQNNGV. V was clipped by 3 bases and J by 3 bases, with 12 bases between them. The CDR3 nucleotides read TGTGCCAGCAGCTTGGGGGCAGGCCGCTACGAGCAGTACTTC. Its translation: CASSLGAGRYEQYF.

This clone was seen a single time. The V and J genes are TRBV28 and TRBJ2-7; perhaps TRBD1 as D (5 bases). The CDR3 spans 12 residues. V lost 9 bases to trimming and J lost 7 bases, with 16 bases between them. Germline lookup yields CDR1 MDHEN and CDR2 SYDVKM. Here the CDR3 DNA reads TGTGCCAGTGGCAGGGATCCCGGAGAGCAGTACTTC. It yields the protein CASGRDPGEQYF.

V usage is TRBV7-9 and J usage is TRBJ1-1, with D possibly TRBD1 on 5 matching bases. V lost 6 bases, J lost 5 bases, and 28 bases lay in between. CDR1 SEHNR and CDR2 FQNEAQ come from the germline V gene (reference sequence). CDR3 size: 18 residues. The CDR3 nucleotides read TGTGCCAGCAGTGTAGTATCAGGGACGGGAAAGACGGGAACTGAAGCTTTCTTT. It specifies CASSVVSGTGKTGTEAFF.

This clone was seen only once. Here the CDR3 reads CASSSRTGVYEQYF. CDR3 nucleotides: TGTGCCAGCAGTTCAAGGACAGGGGTCTACGAGCAGTACTTC. V gene TRBV28 combines with J gene TRBJ2-7, with 9 bases fitting TRBD1. Germline lookup yields CDR1 MDHEN and CDR2 SYDVKM. The CDR3 consists of 14 residues. The V segment lost 4 bases and the J segment 3 bases; nucleotides outside the gene matches: 4.

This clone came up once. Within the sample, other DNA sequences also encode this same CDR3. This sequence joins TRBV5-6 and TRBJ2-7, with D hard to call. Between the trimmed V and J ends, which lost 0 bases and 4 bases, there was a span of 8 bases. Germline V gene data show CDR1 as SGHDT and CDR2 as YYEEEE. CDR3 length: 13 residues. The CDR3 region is CASSLARAYEQYF. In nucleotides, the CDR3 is TGTGCCAGCAGCTTGGCTCGCGCTTACGAGCAGTACTTC.